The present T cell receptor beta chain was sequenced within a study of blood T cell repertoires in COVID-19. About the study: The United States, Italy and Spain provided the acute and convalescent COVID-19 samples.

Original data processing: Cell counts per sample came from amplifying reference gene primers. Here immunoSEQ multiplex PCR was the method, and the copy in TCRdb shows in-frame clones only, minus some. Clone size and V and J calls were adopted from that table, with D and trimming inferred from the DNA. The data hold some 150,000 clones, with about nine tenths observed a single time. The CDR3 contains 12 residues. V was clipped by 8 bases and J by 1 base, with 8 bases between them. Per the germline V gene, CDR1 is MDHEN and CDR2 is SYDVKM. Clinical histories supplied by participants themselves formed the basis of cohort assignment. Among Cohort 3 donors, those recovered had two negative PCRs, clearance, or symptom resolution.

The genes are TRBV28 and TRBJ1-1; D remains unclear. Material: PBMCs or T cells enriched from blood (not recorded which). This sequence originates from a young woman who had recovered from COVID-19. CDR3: CASLRGNTEAFF. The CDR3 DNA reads TGTGCCAGCCTCCGGGGGAACACTGAAGCTTTCTTT.